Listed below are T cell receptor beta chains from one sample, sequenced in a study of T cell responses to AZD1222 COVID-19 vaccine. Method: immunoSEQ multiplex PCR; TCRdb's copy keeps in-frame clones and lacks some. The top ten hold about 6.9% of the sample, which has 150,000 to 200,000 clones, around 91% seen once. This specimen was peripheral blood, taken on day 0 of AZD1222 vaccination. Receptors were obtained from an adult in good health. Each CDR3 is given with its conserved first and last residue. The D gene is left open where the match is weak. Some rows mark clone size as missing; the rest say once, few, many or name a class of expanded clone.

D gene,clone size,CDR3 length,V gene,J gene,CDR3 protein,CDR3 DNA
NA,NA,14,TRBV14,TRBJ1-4,CASRRTQTNEKLFF,TGTGCCAGCAGGCGGACGCAAACTAATGAAAAACTGTTTTTT
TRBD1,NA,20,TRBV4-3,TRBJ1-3,CASSERSGTASHTSGNTIYF,TGCGCCAGCAGCGAACGCTCCGGGACAGCCTCACACACCTCTGGAAACACCATATATTTT
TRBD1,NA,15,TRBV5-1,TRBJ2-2,CASSQGQGGTGELFF,TGCGCCAGCAGCCAGGGACAGGGGGGCACCGGGGAGCTGTTTTTT
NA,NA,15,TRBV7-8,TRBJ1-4,CASSLVRGAAEKLFF,TGTGCCAGCAGCTTAGTGAGGGGGGCTGCCGAAAAACTGTTTTTT
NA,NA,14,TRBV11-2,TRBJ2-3,CASRYRPSTDTQYF,TGTGCCAGCAGGTATCGTCCTAGCACAGATACGCAGTATTTT
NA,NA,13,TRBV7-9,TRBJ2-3,CASSYFRTDTQYF,TGTGCCAGCAGTTATTTCCGCACAGATACGCAGTATTTT
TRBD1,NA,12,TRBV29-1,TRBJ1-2,CSVGGGVDGYTF,TGCAGCGTTGGAGGGGGCGTAGATGGCTACACCTTC
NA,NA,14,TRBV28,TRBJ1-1,CASSMVTLNTEAFF,TGTGCCAGCAGTATGGTGACACTGAACACTGAAGCTTTCTTT
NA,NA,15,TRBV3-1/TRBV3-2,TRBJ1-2,CASSRRQPYHYGYTF,TGTGCCAGCAGCCGTAGACAGCCGTATCATTATGGCTACACCTTC
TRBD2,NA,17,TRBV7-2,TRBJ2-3,CASWTRSGGATGDTQYF,TGTGCCAGCTGGACTCGTAGCGGGGGGGCCACCGGAGATACGCAGTATTTT
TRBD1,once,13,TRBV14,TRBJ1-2,CASSHGQGYGYTF,TGTGCCAGCAGCCATGGACAGGGCTATGGCTACACCTTC
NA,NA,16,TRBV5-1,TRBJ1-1,CASSPQGFALNTEAFF,TGCGCCAGCAGTCCACAGGGATTCGCTTTGAACACTGAAGCTTTCTTT
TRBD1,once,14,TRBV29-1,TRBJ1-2,CSVAGQGQGDGYTF,TGCAGCGTCGCAGGACAGGGGCAGGGGGATGGCTACACCTTC
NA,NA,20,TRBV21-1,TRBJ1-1,CASSKGLGTALSSLNTEAFF,TGTGCCAGCAGCAAAGGTTTAGGGACTGCGCTCAGTAGTTTGAACACTGAAGCTTTCTTT
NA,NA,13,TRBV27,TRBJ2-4,CASKRQDPNIQYF,TGTGCCAGCAAAAGACAGGACCCTAACATTCAGTACTTC
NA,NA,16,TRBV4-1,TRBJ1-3,CASSQEWAVAGNTIYF,TGCGCCAGCAGCCAAGAATGGGCAGTGGCTGGAAACACCATATATTTT
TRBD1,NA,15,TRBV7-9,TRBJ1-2,CASSPGQGFNYGYTF,TGTGCCAGCAGCCCCGGACAGGGGTTTAACTATGGCTACACCTTC
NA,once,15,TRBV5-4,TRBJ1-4,CASSLSGYESEKLFF,TGTGCCAGCAGCTTGTCGGGGTACGAGAGTGAAAAACTGTTTTTT
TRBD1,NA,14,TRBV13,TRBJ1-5,CASRRTGTSQPQHF,TGTGCCAGCAGGCGGACAGGGACGAGCCAGCCCCAGCATTTT
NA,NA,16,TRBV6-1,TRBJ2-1,CASSVLGLTSYNEQFF,TGTGCCAGCAGTGTTCTCGGACTCACCTCCTACAATGAGCAGTTCTTC
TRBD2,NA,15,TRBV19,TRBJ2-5,CASSISSAGRETQYF,TGTGCCAGTAGTATAAGTTCAGCGGGGAGAGAGACCCAGTACTTC
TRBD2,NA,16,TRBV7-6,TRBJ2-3,CASSSGTSGAANTQYF,TGTGCCAGCAGCTCCGGGACTAGCGGGGCGGCAAATACGCAGTATTTT
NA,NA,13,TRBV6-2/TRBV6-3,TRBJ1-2,CASSYGINYGYTF,TGTGCCAGCAGTTACGGGATAAACTATGGCTACACCTTC